These 14 T cell receptor beta chains were sequenced from one sample in a study of T cell repertoires in cytomegalovirus infection. TCRdb re-analysed the reads in MiXCR, keeping a single row per CDR3 protein. In the table there are 250,000 to 300,000 distinct CDR3 sequences, around 20% of which are singletons. The antigens of these receptors remain unknown. Sequenced material: cultured PBMCs, taken from culture after CMV antigen stimulation. These receptors were taken from a human donor in good health (CMV status not recorded). Some clones in this sample may be carry-over from other donors' samples.

The J gene is TRBJ1-4, the V gene TRBV28; 8 nucleotides line up with TRBD1. The CDR3 has 15 residues. The J segment lost 2 bases and the V segment lost 3 bases, leaving 2 bases of the junction unmatched. CDR1 and CDR2 (germline): MDHEN, SYDVKM. CDR3 nucleotides: TGTGCCAGCAGTTTGCAGGGGGCCACTAATGAAAAACTGTTTTTT. Protein sequence: CASSLQGATNEKLFF.

This clonotype was detected many times. The genes are TRBV7-2 and TRBJ1-2; no definite D call. Germline values: CDR1 SGHTA, CDR2 FQGNSA. The germline V and J ends were trimmed by 5 bases and 5 bases, with 6 bases remaining between them. This CDR3 is 11 amino acids long. The CDR3 region has the DNA TGTGCCAGCAGCCGGAATTATGGCTACACCTTC. Amino acids: CASSRNYGYTF.

This clonotype was seen ten or more times. The chain employs TRBV7-9 and TRBJ2-5; no firm D call. Germline values: CDR1 SEHNR, CDR2 FQNEAQ (reference sequence). The V and J ends lost 1 base and 5 bases respectively, with 14 bases between them. CDR3 length equals 15 residues. The CDR3 nucleotides are TGTGCCAGCAGCTTAGGGGCGGCCAACTTGGAGACCCAGTACTTC. The encoded protein is CASSLGAANLETQYF.

This clonotype was counted many times. The J gene is TRBJ1-3, the V gene TRBV7-2; maybe TRBD1 (5 bases). Trimming cost V 8 bases and J 4 bases, with 24 bases left between them. This CDR3 is 17 amino acids long. Germline loops: CDR1 SGHTA, CDR2 FQGNSA. The CDR3 bases are TGTGCCAGCTTACCTATCCCCCTTTTGGCAGGGGGAAACACCATATATTTT. Protein sequence: CASLPIPLLAGGNTIYF.

This clonotype was observed many times. This chain links TRBV7-2 with TRBJ2-7, with TRBD2 matching over 12 bases. V shed 6 bases, J shed 5 bases, and the junction held 2 bases outside the gene matches. Germline V gene sequence: CDR1 SGHTA, CDR2 FQGNSA. CDR3 size: 13 residues. The chain's CDR3 is CASRTSGSDEQYF. CDR3 sequence (DNA): TGTGCCAGCAGGACTAGCGGGAGTGACGAGCAGTACTTC.

This clonotype was seen a few times. The chain couples TRBV7-2 to TRBJ2-3; D is uncertain. The germline V and J ends were trimmed by 5 bases and 0 bases, with 9 bases remaining between them. CDR1 and CDR2 (germline): SGHTA, FQGNSA. The CDR3 contains 14 residues. CDR3 in DNA: TGTGCCAGCAGCACCCGCCGTAGCACAGATACGCAGTATTTT. This translates into CASSTRRSTDTQYF.

The sample holds a few counts of this clonotype. This chain joins TRBV7-2 and TRBJ2-1; 7 bases match TRBD2. This CDR3 has 15 residues. V lost 5 bases and J lost 4; bases outside the gene matches: 8. Germline CDR1 is SGHTA and CDR2 is FQGNSA. In nucleotides, the CDR3 is TGTGCCAGCAGCCTGGCGGGAGTCAATTACAATGAGCAGTTCTTC. Protein product: CASSLAGVNYNEQFF.

This clonotype has only a few counts. The CDR3 loop reads CASSYSTRGSQPQHF. The CDR3 nucleotides are TGTGCCAGCAGTTACTCGACCAGGGGGAGTCAGCCCCAGCATTTT. V usage is TRBV6-2 or TRBV6-3 and J usage is TRBJ1-5; 7 positions agree with TRBD1. The germline gives CDR1 MNHEY, CDR2 SVGEGT. V lost 0 bases to trimming and J lost 6 bases; unmatched junction nucleotides: 5. The CDR3 totals 15 residues.

This clonotype was seen many times. The chain combines TRBV7-2 with TRBJ2-3; 7 bases are a match to TRBD1. The CDR3 covers 14 residues. V trimming: 5 bases; J trimming: 5 bases; junction bases outside the gene matches: 7. Germline CDR1 reads SGHTA; CDR2 reads FQGNSA. The CDR3 spells CASSPRQGRDTQYF. CDR3 DNA sequence: TGTGCCAGCAGCCCGAGACAGGGTCGAGATACGCAGTATTTT.

This clonotype has just a few counts. The CDR3 loop is CAWSDTRIEAFF. The CDR3, as DNA: TGTGCCTGGAGCGATACAAGGATTGAAGCTTTCTTT. This chain connects TRBV30 to TRBJ1-1; D is unclear. The CDR3 runs 12 residues. Germline assignment: CDR1 GTSNPN and CDR2 SVGIG (reference sequence). V lost 3 bases and J lost 7, with 12 bases in between.

The chain has TRBV12-5 and TRBJ2-5, with D tentatively TRBD2 (5 bases). V gave up 2 bases and J gave up 0 bases, with 13 bases separating them. There are 16 residues in the CDR3. Germline V gene lookup returns CDR1 LGHNT and CDR2 FRNRAP. The CDR3 is CASGLRDGGNQETQYF. DNA of the CDR3: TGTGCTAGTGGTTTGCGCGACGGAGGAAACCAAGAGACCCAGTACTTC.

The table lists this clonotype with many counts. The genes are TRBV2 and TRBJ1-1, with 9 nucleotides matching TRBD1. Germline V gene data show CDR1 as SNHLY and CDR2 as FYNNEI. CDR3 length: 14 amino acids. J lost 0 bases, V lost 9 bases, and 5 bases had no gene match. This CDR3 reads CARTTGGMNTEAFF. DNA of the CDR3: TGTGCCAGAACGACAGGGGGAATGAACACTGAAGCTTTCTTT.

Many counts were recorded for this clonotype. This sequence joins TRBV27 and TRBJ2-3; D tentatively reads TRBD1 or TRBD2 (5 bases each). Trimming left V 5 bases short and J 6 bases short, with 15 bases between. The CDR3 spans 14 residues. CDR1 and CDR2 from the germline V gene are MNHEY and SMNVEV (reference sequence). As DNA, the CDR3 is TGTGCCAGCAGTCTCCGGGACCCCATCGATACGCAGTATTTT. Protein product: CASSLRDPIDTQYF.

The chain uses TRBV27 and TRBJ2-7, with TRBD2 identical over 9 bases. The CDR3 runs 13 residues. With 3 bases clipped from V and 3 bases from J, the junction kept 0 bases outside the gene matches. The germline V gene encodes CDR1 MNHEY and CDR2 SMNVEV (reference sequence). The CDR3: CASSFSGSYEQYF. The CDR3 DNA is TGTGCCAGCAGTTTTAGCGGGAGCTACGAGCAGTACTTC.